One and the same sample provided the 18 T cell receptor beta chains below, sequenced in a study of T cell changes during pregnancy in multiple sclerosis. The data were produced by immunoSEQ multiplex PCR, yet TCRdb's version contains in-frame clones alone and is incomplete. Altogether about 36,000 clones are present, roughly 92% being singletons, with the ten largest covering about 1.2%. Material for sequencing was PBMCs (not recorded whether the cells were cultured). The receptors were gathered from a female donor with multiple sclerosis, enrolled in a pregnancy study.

The CDR3 region has the DNA TGTGCCAGCAGTGACTCGGAGGAGGGCGGGGAGCTGTTTTTT. It is translated as CASSDSEEGGELFF. V gene TRBV6-4 combines with J gene TRBJ2-2; a weak D match, TRBD2 (6 bases). CDR1 is MRHNA, CDR2 SNTAGT, per germline. With 0 bases removed from V and 7 bases from J, the gap between germline ends came to 9 bases. The CDR3 has 14 amino acids.

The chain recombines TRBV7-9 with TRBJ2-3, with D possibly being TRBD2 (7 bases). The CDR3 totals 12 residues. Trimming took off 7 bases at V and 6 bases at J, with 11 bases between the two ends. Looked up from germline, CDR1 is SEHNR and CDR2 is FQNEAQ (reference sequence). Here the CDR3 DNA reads TGTGCCAGCAAGGGGAGGGGGGATACGCAGTATTTT. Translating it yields CASKGRGDTQYF.

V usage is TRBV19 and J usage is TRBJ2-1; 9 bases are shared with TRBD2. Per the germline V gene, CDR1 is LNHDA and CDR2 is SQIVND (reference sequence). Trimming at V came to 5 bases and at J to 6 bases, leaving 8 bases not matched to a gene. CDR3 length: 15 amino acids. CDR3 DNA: TGTGCCAGTAGTCGGACGACTAGCGGCGGCAATGAGCAGTTCTTC. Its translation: CASSRTTSGGNEQFF.

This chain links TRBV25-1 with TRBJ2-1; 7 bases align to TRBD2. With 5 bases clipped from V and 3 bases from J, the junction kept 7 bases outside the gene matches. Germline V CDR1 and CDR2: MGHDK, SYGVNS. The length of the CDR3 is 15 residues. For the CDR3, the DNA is TGTGCCAGCAGTAGCCTAGCGGCCCACTACAATGAGCAGTTCTTC. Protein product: CASSSLAAHYNEQFF.

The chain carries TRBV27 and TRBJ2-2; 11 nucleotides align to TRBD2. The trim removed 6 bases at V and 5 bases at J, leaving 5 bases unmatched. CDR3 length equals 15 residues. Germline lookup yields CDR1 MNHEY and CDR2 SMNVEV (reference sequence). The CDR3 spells CASRLAGGLTGELFF. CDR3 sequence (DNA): TGTGCCAGCAGGCTAGCGGGAGGTCTTACCGGGGAGCTGTTTTTT.

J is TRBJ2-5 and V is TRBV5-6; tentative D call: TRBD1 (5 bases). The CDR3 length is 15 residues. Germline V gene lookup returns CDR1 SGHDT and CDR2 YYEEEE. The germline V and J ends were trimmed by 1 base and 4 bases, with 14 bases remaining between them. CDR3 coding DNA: TGTGCCAGCAGCTTGCGTGCAGGGTTCGGAGAGACCCAGTACTTC. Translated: CASSLRAGFGETQYF.

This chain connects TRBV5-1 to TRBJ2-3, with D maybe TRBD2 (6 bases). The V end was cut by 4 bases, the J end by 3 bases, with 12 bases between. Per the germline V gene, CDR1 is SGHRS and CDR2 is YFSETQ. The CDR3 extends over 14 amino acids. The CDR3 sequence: CASSVGGQTDTQYF. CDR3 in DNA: TGCGCCAGCAGCGTGGGAGGCCAAACAGATACGCAGTATTTT.

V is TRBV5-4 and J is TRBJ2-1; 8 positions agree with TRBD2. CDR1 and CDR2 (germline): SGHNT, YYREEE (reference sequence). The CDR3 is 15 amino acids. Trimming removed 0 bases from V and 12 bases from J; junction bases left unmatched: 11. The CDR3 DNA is TGTGCCAGCAGCTTGGTGGGACTAGATCCTATTATGCAGTTCTTC. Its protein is CASSLVGLDPIMQFF.

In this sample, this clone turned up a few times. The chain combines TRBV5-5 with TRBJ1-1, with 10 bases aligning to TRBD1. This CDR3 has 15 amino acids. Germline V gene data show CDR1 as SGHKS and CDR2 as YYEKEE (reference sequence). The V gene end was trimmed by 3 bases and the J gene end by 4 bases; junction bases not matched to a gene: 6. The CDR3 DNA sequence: TGTGCCAGCAGCTCGACGTGGACAGGGGGCACTGAAGCTTTCTTT. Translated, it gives CASSSTWTGGTEAFF.

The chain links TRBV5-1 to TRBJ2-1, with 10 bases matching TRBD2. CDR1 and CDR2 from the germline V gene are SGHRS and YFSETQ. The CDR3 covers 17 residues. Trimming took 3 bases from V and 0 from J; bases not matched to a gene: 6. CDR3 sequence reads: CASSSGTSASSYNEQFF. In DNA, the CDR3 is TGCGCCAGCAGCTCCGGGACTAGCGCTAGCTCCTACAATGAGCAGTTCTTC.

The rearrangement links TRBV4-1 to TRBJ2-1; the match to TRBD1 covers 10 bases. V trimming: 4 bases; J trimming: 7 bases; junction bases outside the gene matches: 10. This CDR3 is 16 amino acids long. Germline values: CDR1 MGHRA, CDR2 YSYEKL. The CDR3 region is CASSLRPGQGFNEQFF. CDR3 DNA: TGCGCCAGCAGCCTAAGACCGGGACAGGGGTTTAATGAGCAGTTCTTC.

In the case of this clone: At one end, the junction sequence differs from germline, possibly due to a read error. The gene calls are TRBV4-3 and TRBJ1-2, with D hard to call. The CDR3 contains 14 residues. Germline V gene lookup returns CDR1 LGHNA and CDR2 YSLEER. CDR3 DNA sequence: TGCGCCAGCAGCCAAGATCTGAGTAACTATGACTACACCTTC. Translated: CASSQDLSNYDYTF.

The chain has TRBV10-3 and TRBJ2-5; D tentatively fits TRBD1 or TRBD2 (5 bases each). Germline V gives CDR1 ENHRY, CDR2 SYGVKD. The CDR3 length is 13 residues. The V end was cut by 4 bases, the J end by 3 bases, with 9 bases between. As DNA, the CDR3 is TGTGCCATCAGTGGAGGGGTTGAAGAGACCCAGTACTTC. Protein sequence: CAISGGVEETQYF.

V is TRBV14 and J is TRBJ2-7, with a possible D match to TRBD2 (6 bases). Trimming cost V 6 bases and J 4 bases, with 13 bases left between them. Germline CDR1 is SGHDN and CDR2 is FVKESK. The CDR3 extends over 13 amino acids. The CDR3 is CASRSGERYEQYF. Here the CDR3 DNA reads TGTGCCAGCAGGTCGGGGGAGAGATACGAGCAGTACTTC.

CDR3 DNA sequence: TGTGCCAGCAGCCCCAGAGGAGGGTCCCCCTACGAGCAGTACTTC. Encoded protein: CASSPRGGSPYEQYF. J is TRBJ2-7 and V is TRBV6-1; maybe TRBD2 (6 bases). Deletions cut 6 bases from V and 2 bases from J, with 17 bases between. This CDR3 spans 15 amino acids. CDR1 and CDR2 (germline): MNHNS, SASEGT.

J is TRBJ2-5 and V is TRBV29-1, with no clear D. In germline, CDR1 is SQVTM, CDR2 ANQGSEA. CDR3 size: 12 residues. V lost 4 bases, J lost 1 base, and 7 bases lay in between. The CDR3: CSVVSAQETQYF. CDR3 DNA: TGCAGCGTTGTTTCTGCCCAAGAGACCCAGTACTTC.

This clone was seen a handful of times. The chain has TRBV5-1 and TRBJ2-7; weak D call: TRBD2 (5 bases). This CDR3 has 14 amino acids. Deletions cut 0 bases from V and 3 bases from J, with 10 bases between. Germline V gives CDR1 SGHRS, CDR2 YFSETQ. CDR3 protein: CASSLGTVGYEQYF. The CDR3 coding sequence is TGCGCCAGCAGCTTGGGGACTGTGGGCTACGAGCAGTACTTC. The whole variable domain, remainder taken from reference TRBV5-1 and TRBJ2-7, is KAGVTQTPRYLIKTRGQQVTLSCSPISGHRSVSWYQQTPGQGLQFLFEYFSETQRNKGNFPGRFSGRQFSNSRSEMNVSTLELGDSALYLCASSLGTVGYEQYFGPGTRLTVT.

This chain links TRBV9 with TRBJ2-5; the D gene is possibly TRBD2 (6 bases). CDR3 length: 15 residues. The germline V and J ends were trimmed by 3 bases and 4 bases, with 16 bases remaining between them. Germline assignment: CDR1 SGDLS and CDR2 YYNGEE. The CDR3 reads CASSADPGRLETQYF. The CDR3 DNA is TGTGCCAGCAGCGCCGATCCCGGGAGACTAGAGACCCAGTACTTC.